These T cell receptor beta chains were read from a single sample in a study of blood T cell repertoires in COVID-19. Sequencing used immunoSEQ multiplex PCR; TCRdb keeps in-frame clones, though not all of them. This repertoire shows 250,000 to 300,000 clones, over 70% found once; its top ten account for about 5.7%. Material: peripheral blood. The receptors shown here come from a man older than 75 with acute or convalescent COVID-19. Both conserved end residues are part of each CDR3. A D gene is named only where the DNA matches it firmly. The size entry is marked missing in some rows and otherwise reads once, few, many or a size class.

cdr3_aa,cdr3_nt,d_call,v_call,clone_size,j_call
CASSGQGAGYEQFF,TGTGCCAGCAGTGGACAGGGGGCAGGGTATGAGCAGTTCTTC,TRBD1,TRBV2,NA,TRBJ2-1
CAWSLAGGFETQYF,TGTGCCTGGAGCCTAGCGGGAGGGTTTGAGACCCAGTACTTC,TRBD2,TRBV30,few,TRBJ2-5
CASSFYRGRSAFF,TGTGCCAGCAGTTTTTATAGGGGGAGATCGGCTTTCTTT,NA,TRBV27,NA,TRBJ1-1
CASSRGPGQISGANVLTF,TGCGCCAGCAGTCGGGGCCCGGGACAGATCTCTGGGGCCAACGTCCTGACTTTC,TRBD1,TRBV23-1,NA,TRBJ2-6
CASSENSGSGSGELFF,TGTGCCAGCAGCGAAAATAGCGGGAGTGGGTCCGGGGAGCTGTTTTTT,TRBD2,TRBV9,few,TRBJ2-2
CASSMGGAGGQDTQYF,TGCGCCAGCAGCATGGGGGGAGCGGGAGGGCAAGATACGCAGTATTTT,TRBD2,TRBV5-1,NA,TRBJ2-3
CASSTGTGEETQYF,TGTGCCAGCAGTACCGGGACAGGGGAAGAGACCCAGTACTTC,TRBD1,TRBV5-4,NA,TRBJ2-5
CASSEWRGRATDTQYF,TGTGCCAGCAGTGAATGGCGGGGGCGAGCCACAGATACGCAGTATTTT,NA,TRBV2,NA,TRBJ2-3
CASSLGQNAYNEQFF,TGTGCCAGCAGCTTGGGACAGAATGCCTACAATGAGCAGTTCTTC,NA,TRBV5-4,NA,TRBJ2-1
CASTPGTGEREQYF,TGTGCCAGCACCCCCGGGACAGGGGAGCGCGAGCAGTACTTC,TRBD1,TRBV28,NA,TRBJ2-7
CASSLSGTLNTEAFF,TGTGCCAGCAGCTTATCAGGGACTCTGAACACTGAAGCTTTCTTT,NA,TRBV7-3,NA,TRBJ1-1
CASSLGRESEQYF,TGTGCCAGCAGCTTAGGTCGGGAAAGCGAGCAGTACTTC,NA,TRBV7-2,NA,TRBJ2-7
CASSFQIYTEAFF,TGTGCCAGCAGTTTTCAGATTTACACTGAAGCTTTCTTT,NA,TRBV28,NA,TRBJ1-1
CASGTGGVGNEKLFF,TGTGCCAGCGGCACAGGGGGCGTGGGGAACGAAAAACTGTTTTTT,TRBD1,TRBV6-6,NA,TRBJ1-4
CASMGDYSNQPQHF,TGTGCCAGTATGGGGGACTATAGCAATCAGCCCCAGCATTTT,NA,TRBV19,NA,TRBJ1-5
CASSSLTSGELFF,TGTGCCAGCAGCTCGCTTACTTCCGGGGAGCTGTTTTTT,NA,TRBV7-6,NA,TRBJ2-2
CASSQVQGGREKLFF,TGTGCCAGCAGCCAAGTACAGGGTGGGAGAGAAAAACTGTTTTTT,NA,TRBV3-1/TRBV3-2,NA,TRBJ1-4
CASSLSPPGQGYNEQFF,TGTGCCAGCAGCCTCTCCCCCCCGGGACAGGGGTACAATGAGCAGTTCTTC,TRBD1,TRBV28,NA,TRBJ2-1
CASSAGTTYEQYF,TGTGCCAGCTCGGCCGGGACTACCTACGAGCAGTACTTC,TRBD2,TRBV18,NA,TRBJ2-7
CASSVSSGGASGELFF,TGTGCCAGCAGCGTATCGTCAGGGGGCGCTTCTGGGGAGCTGTTTTTT,TRBD1,TRBV7-3,NA,TRBJ2-2
CASSLGPGGNQPQHF,TGTGCCAGCAGCTTAGGGCCAGGGGGGAATCAGCCCCAGCATTTT,TRBD1,TRBV11-2,few,TRBJ1-5
CASRWAATNEKLFF,TGTGCCAGCAGATGGGCTGCAACTAATGAAAAACTGTTTTTT,NA,TRBV5-5,NA,TRBJ1-4
CASSQVDSQETQYF,TGTGCCAGCAGCCAAGTGGACAGCCAAGAGACCCAGTACTTC,NA,TRBV14,NA,TRBJ2-5
CASSHEGGWTGNTIYF,TGTGCCAGCAGCCATGAGGGGGGGTGGACTGGAAACACCATATATTTT,NA,TRBV3-1/TRBV3-2,NA,TRBJ1-3
CASSLTQGNSPLHF,TGTGCCAGCAGTTTAACACAGGGGAATTCACCCCTCCACTTT,TRBD1,TRBV28,NA,TRBJ1-6
CASRATSGSSYEQYF,TGTGCCAGCAGAGCCACTAGCGGAAGCTCCTACGAGCAGTACTTC,TRBD2,TRBV27,NA,TRBJ2-7
CASSSFGGLGETQYF,TGTGCCAGCAGCTCTTTCGGGGGGCTGGGAGAGACCCAGTACTTC,NA,TRBV5-4,NA,TRBJ2-5
CASSVITGVETQYF,TGTGCCAGCAGCGTAATAACAGGGGTAGAGACCCAGTACTTC,TRBD1,TRBV5-8,NA,TRBJ2-5
CASSLGGYTVYGYTF,TGTGCCAGCAGCTTGGGAGGGTACACAGTCTATGGCTACACCTTC,NA,TRBV5-4,NA,TRBJ1-2
CASSLAGTAQETQYF,TGTGCCAGCAGCTTGGCCGGGACAGCACAAGAGACCCAGTACTTC,TRBD1,TRBV7-2,NA,TRBJ2-5
CASRQPGTGGYEQYF,TGTGCCAGCAGGCAACCCGGGACAGGGGGCTACGAGCAGTACTTC,TRBD1,TRBV6-5,few,TRBJ2-7